The 10 T cell receptor beta chains in this list originate from one sample, sequenced in a study of cytomegalovirus exposure and HLA in healthy donors. Both 60 Vbeta primers and 13 Jbeta primers went into the PCR. Some clones are missing from TCRdb's copy, which holds only in-frame ones; the method was immunoSEQ multiplex PCR. Of fewer than 200,000 clones detected, 75% appear once; the ten largest clones hold approximately 2.4%. The sample comprised PBMCs. Receptors were obtained from a female donor in good health and CMV-seronegative.

The chain has TRBV19 and TRBJ1-1, with a possible D match to TRBD1 (6 bases). The CDR3 is 16 residues long. V lost 2 bases and J lost 3, with 16 bases in between. Germline CDR1 LNHDA, CDR2 SQIVND (reference sequence). The CDR3 sequence: CASSIPGALGYTEAFF. The CDR3 nucleotides are TGTGCCAGTAGTATACCAGGGGCCCTTGGTTACACTGAAGCTTTCTTT.

The chain links TRBV9 to TRBJ2-7; the match to TRBD1 covers 11 bases. Germline assignment: CDR1 SGDLS and CDR2 YYNGEE. V lost 0 bases, J lost 6 bases, and 2 bases stayed unmatched. The CDR3 is made up of 14 amino acids. The CDR3 sequence: CASSVGTGGLEQYF. In nucleotides, the CDR3 is TGTGCCAGCAGCGTAGGGACAGGGGGCCTCGAGCAGTACTTC.

This chain joins TRBV29-1 and TRBJ2-7; 10 positions agree with TRBD2. Germline V gives CDR1 SQVTM, CDR2 ANQGSEA. The CDR3 extends over 14 amino acids. Losses at the gene ends were 6 bases for V and 1 base for J; bases not matched to a gene: 6. CDR3 amino acids: CSVSSGSKSYEQYF. The CDR3 DNA reads as TGCAGCGTATCTAGCGGGAGTAAATCCTACGAGCAGTACTTC.

This chain joins TRBV27 and TRBJ1-2; tentative D call: TRBD1 (6 bases). The germline CDR1 and CDR2 sequences are MNHEY and SMNVEV (reference sequence). With 0 bases removed from V and 2 bases from J, the gap between germline ends came to 7 bases. The CDR3 is 14 residues long. The CDR3 region has the DNA TGTGCCAGCAGTTTATCCACAGGGAACTATGGCTACACCTTC. This sequence encodes CASSLSTGNYGYTF.

This clone was found a few times. This chain links TRBV9 with TRBJ2-5; 8 bases are a match to TRBD1. The CDR3 spans 14 residues. The ends lost 4 bases at V and 2 bases at J; junction bases unmatched: 4. CDR1 is SGDLS, CDR2 YYNGEE, per germline. The CDR3 here is CASSTGGTQETQYF. In nucleotides, the CDR3 is TGTGCCAGCAGCACAGGGGGTACACAAGAGACCCAGTACTTC.

J is TRBJ1-3 and V is TRBV25-1, with a tentative D call TRBD1 (5 bases). This CDR3 has 16 residues. The germline V and J ends were trimmed by 8 bases and 4 bases, with 21 bases remaining between them. Germline CDR1 reads MGHDK; CDR2 reads SYGVNS. The CDR3 nucleotides are TGTGCCAGCGGCGGGACTCCAACCCCCTCGGGAAACACCATATATTTT. Translated: CASGGTPTPSGNTIYF. The full variable domain, completed using reference TRBV25-1 and TRBJ1-3, is EADIYQTPRYLVIGTGKKITLECSQTMGHDKMYWYQQDPGMELHLIHYSYGVNSTEKGDLSSESTVSRIRTEHFPLTLESARPSHTSQYLCASGGTPTPSGNTIYFGEGSWLTVV.

This sequence joins TRBV5-1 and TRBJ1-2, with TRBD1 identical over 8 bases. The trim removed 2 bases at V and 3 bases at J, leaving 0 bases unmatched. Germline CDR1 reads SGHRS; CDR2 reads YFSETQ. The length of the CDR3 is 13 residues. The CDR3 is CASSLQGDYGYTF. CDR3 sequence (DNA): TGCGCCAGCAGCTTACAGGGGGACTATGGCTACACCTTC.

The CDR3 nucleotides are TGTGCCTGGAGTTGGGGGGGGAACACCGGGGAGCTGTTTTTT. Protein: CAWSWGGNTGELFF. The chain is built from TRBV30 and TRBJ2-2; 7 bases align to TRBD2. CDR1 and CDR2 from the germline V gene are GTSNPN and SVGIG (reference sequence). The CDR3 consists of 14 residues. J lost 1 base, V lost 2 bases, and 1 base had no gene match.

The chain uses TRBV27 and TRBJ2-7; D is perhaps TRBD2 (6 bases). Germline-derived CDR1 and CDR2 are MNHEY and SMNVEV (reference sequence). Trimming removed 0 bases from V and 2 bases from J, with 8 bases in between. This CDR3 region has 14 residues. As DNA, the CDR3 is TGTGCCAGCAGTTTATCTGCGGGGCCCTACGAGCAGTACTTC. The encoded protein is CASSLSAGPYEQYF.

The CDR3 here is CASSIHDMNQPQHF. DNA for the CDR3: TGTGCCAGTAGTATACATGACATGAATCAGCCCCAGCATTTT. The V call is TRBV19, the J call TRBJ1-5; D is uncertain. This CDR3 is 14 amino acids long. The germline CDR1 and CDR2 sequences are LNHDA and SQIVND (reference sequence). V was pared by 2 bases and J by 4 bases, with 9 bases between.